The present T cell receptor beta chain was sequenced within a study of shared clonotypes between healthy human individuals. In the study overall: The donor pool was made up of two women and a few men aged 18 to 49. Whole-study findings and limits: Clonotypes which were not shared had lower generation probabilities than clonotypes that all four donors shared.

For this clone: As yet, its antigen is unknown.

Terminally differentiated effector memory CD45RA+ cells were excluded by CCR7 positive selection of CD45RO-negative cells. The CDR3 covers 18 residues. The germline V and J ends were trimmed by 6 bases and 0 bases, with 22 bases remaining between them. The V gene's germline CDR1 is SEHNR and CDR2 FQNEAQ (reference sequence). Authors' methods: Junction-only sequences produced by ImmunoSEQ had no quality scores, so filtering differed. Sequenced by immunoSEQ multiplex PCR; TCRdb stores in-frame clones only, minus some. That table supplies the V and J calls and clone size; D and trimming were determined from the DNA. The table has about 580,000 clones, roughly 98% seen once.

This TCR came from a man aged 25 to 40 in good health. This chain links TRBV7-9 with TRBJ2-3; possibly TRBD1 for D (5 bases). The sample taken for sequencing was naive CD8+ T cells sorted from blood. CDR3 DNA: TGTGCCAGCAGACCGACAGATACCCTGAAGAAAAGCACAGATACGCAGTATTTT. This codes for CASRPTDTLKKSTDTQYF.